This T cell receptor (beta chain) was sequenced for a study of regulatory T cells in long-lasting Graves disease. Study-level points and caveats: Shared public clonotypes totalled fewer than 3,000 in persistent patients, compared with around 880 in new patients. The study examined only peripheral blood, not thyroid tissue.

This clonotype has at least ten counts. Antigen specificity is unknown. Time point described: persistent/refractory GD, antithyroid drugs over 5 years with positive TRAb. The TCR library used RNA extracted from PBMCs. Each patient gave around 9.7 milliliters of EDTA-anticoagulated peripheral blood. Building of the TCR beta libraries involved iRepertoire HTBI primers and Arm-PCR of CDR3 regions. Methods used by the authors: Analysis of the samples identified over 60 TRBV and 14 TRBJ segments. TCRdb analysed the multiplex PCR reads with MiXCR anew, one entry per CDR3 protein. TCRdb's processing, not the study's, gives the V and J calls here. This sample has more than 350,000 distinct CDR3 sequences, with around a fifth found just once. V shed 2 bases and J shed 2 bases, with 19 bases lying between them. The CDR3 is 16 amino acids. The V gene's germline CDR1 is DFQATT and CDR2 SNEGSKA (reference sequence).

The sequences come from peripheral blood mononuclear cells (PBMCs), collected when the disease was refractory, from a patient treated with antithyroid drugs. The V and J genes are TRBV20-1 and TRBJ2-7; D uncertain. This TCR was sampled from a female donor with Graves disease. This chain's CDR3 is CSARSVALPAPYEQYF. In DNA form, the CDR3 reads TGCAGTGCTAGATCGGTGGCGCTCCCGGCCCCCTACGAGCAGTACTTC.